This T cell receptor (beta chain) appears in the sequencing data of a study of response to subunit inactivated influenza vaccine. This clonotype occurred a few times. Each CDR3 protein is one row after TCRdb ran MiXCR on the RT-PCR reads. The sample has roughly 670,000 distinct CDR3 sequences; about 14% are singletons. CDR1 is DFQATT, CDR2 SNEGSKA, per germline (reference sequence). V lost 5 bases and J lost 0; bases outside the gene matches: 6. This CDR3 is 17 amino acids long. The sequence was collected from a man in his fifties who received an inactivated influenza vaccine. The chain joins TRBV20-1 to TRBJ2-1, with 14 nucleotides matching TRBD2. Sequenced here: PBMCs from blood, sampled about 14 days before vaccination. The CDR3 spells CSAQGLAGVTSYNEQFF. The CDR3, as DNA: TGCAGTGCTCAGGGACTAGCGGGGGTGACCTCCTACAATGAGCAGTTCTTC.